What follows is one T cell receptor beta chain and its context. Its antigen remains unknown. This sample was taken from a study of regulatory T cells in long-lasting Graves disease. Trimming cost V 1 base and J 5 bases, with 17 bases left between them. CDR1 is DFQATT, CDR2 SNEGSKA, per germline (reference sequence). There are 15 residues in the CDR3. According to the study, TCR beta libraries were built with iRepertoire HTBI primers and CDR3-region Arm-PCR. TCRdb called the multiplex PCR reads again in MiXCR, with one record for every CDR3 protein. In the table there are about 300,000 distinct CDR3 sequences, about a sixth of which are singletons. The study, taken as a whole, reports: Comparison showed that persistent patients shared more public clonotypes (about 2,600) than new patients (966). Under persistent disease, TRBV28, TRBJ1-2 and TRBJ2-5 were used preferentially. Relative to newly diagnosed Graves' patients, persistent ones had lower TCR diversity.

The time point here: newly diagnosed GD, antithyroid drugs for less than 3 months. Extracted PBMC RNA gave rise to the TCR library. The guidelines of the American Thyroid Association were the basis for diagnosing Graves' disease. The source was peripheral blood mononuclear cells (PBMCs), collected at new diagnosis, from a patient treated with antithyroid drugs. The clonotype comes from a female donor with Graves disease. The chain links TRBV20-1 to TRBJ2-5, with a weak D call TRBD1 (5 bases). The CDR3 loop reads CSARALGQGMETQYF. The CDR3 DNA reads as TGCAGTGCTAGAGCCCTCGGGCAGGGAATGGAGACCCAGTACTTC.